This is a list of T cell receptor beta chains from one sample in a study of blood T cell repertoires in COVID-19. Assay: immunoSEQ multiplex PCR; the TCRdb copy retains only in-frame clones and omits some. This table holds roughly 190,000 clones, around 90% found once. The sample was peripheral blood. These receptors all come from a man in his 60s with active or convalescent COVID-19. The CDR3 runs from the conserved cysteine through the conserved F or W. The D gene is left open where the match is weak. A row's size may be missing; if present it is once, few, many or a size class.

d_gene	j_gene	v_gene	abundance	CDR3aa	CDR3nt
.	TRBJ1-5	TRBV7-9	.	CASSSREGNQPQHF	TGTGCCAGCAGCTCCAGGGAGGGCAATCAGCCCCAGCATTTT
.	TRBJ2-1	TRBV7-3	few	CASSLGQGPYNEQFF	TGTGCCAGCAGCTTAGGGCAGGGTCCTTACAATGAGCAGTTCTTC
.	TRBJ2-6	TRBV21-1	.	CASSRPQDSGANVLTF	TGTGCCAGCAGCAGACCTCAGGACTCTGGGGCCAACGTCCTGACTTTC
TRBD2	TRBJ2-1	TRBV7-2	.	CASSLTPSGARNEQFF	TGTGCCAGCAGCTTAACGCCTAGCGGGGCCCGGAATGAGCAGTTCTTC
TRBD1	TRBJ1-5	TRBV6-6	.	CASSHPPDRPLNQPQHF	TGTGCCAGCAGTCATCCCCCGGACAGGCCTTTAAATCAGCCCCAGCATTTT
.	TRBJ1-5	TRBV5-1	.	CASQGEQGPGQPQHF	TGCGCCAGCCAAGGGGAACAGGGCCCGGGTCAGCCCCAGCATTTT
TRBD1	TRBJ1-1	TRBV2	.	CASSERTGGASEAFF	TGTGCCAGCAGTGAAAGGACAGGGGGCGCCTCTGAAGCTTTCTTT
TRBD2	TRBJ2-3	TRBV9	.	CASSASGGSTDTQYF	TGTGCCAGCAGCGCTAGCGGGGGCTCCACAGATACGCAGTATTTT
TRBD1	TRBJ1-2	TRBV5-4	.	CASSLGLGQGYGYTF	TGTGCCAGCAGCTTGGGACTCGGACAGGGATATGGCTACACCTTC
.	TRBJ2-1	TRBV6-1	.	CASSERGLAEQFF	TGTGCCAGCAGTGAAAGGGGTCTCGCTGAGCAGTTCTTC
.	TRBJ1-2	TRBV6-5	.	CASGGGVYGYTF	TGTGCCAGCGGGGGGGGTGTTTATGGCTACACCTTC
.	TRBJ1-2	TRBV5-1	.	CASSVDGSNYGYTF	TGCGCCAGCAGCGTGGACGGTTCTAACTATGGCTACACCTTC
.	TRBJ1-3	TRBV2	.	CASSDRGNTIYF	TGTGCCAGCAGTGATCGGGGAAACACCATATATTTT
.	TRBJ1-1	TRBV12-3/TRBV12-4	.	CASTGGYTEAFF	TGTGCCAGCACGGGGGGGTACACTGAAGCTTTCTTT
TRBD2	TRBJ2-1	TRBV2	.	CASSTSGGTSYNEQFF	TGTGCCAGCAGTACCAGCGGGGGAACCTCCTACAATGAGCAGTTCTTC
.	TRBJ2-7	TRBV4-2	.	CASSQDFRGAYEQYF	TGTGCCAGCAGCCAAGATTTCAGGGGGGCTTACGAGCAGTACTTC
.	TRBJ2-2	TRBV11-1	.	CASSLRGGGLPGELFF	TGTGCCAGCAGCTTACGCGGAGGGGGCCTTCCCGGGGAGCTGTTTTTT
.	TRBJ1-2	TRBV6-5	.	CASTRAGAGGYTF	TGTGCCAGCACCCGCGCAGGGGCAGGCGGCTACACCTTC
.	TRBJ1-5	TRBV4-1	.	CASSQVSGGQPQHF	TGCGCCAGCAGCCAAGTGTCGGGGGGGCAGCCCCAGCATTTT
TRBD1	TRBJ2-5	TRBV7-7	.	CASSPLTGLEETQYF	TGTGCCAGCAGCCCCCTGACAGGGTTAGAAGAGACCCAGTACTTC
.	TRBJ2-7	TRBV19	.	CASSPPDKTYEQYF	TGTGCCAGTAGTCCCCCGGACAAGACCTACGAGCAGTACTTC
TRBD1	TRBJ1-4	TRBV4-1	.	CASSQPPGGVSEKLFF	TGCGCCAGCAGCCAACCTCCAGGGGGCGTGAGTGAAAAACTGTTTTTT
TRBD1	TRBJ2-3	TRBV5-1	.	CASSGTGDRTDTQYF	TGCGCCAGCAGCGGAACAGGGGACCGCACAGATACGCAGTATTTT
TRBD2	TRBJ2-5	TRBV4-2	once	CASSQELAGVVAQYF	TGTGCCAGCAGCCAAGAACTAGCGGGGGTAGTGGCCCAGTACTTC
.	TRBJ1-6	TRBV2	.	CASSPYRAENSPLHF	TGTGCCAGCAGTCCCTATCGTGCTGAGAATTCACCCCTCCACTTT
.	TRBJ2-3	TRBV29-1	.	CSVESAGATDTQYF	TGCAGCGTTGAATCTGCGGGGGCCACAGATACGCAGTATTTT
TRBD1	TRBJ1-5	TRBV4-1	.	CASSQDITGGLNQPQHF	TGCGCCAGCAGCCAAGATATCACAGGGGGCTTAAATCAGCCCCAGCATTTT
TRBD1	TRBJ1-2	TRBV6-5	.	CASSPTGNYGYTF	TGTGCCAGCAGCCCGACAGGGAACTATGGCTACACCTTC
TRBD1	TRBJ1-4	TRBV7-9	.	CASSSDRASTNEKLFF	TGTGCCAGCAGCTCCGACAGGGCGTCTACTAATGAAAAACTGTTTTTT
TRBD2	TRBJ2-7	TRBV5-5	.	CASSAGLATPYEQYF	TGTGCCAGCAGCGCCGGACTAGCGACTCCCTACGAGCAGTACTTC
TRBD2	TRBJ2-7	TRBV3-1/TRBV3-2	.	CASSPRTSRGGRYEQYF	TGTGCCAGCAGCCCCCGGACGAGTCGGGGGGGCCGGTACGAGCAGTACTTC
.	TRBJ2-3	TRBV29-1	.	CSVVRGRTDTQYF	TGCAGCGTTGTTAGGGGAAGGACAGATACGCAGTATTTT
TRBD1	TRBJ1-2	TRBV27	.	CASSLYPRGVSGYTF	TGTGCCAGCAGTTTATATCCCAGGGGGGTATCTGGCTACACCTTC
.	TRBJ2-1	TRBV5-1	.	CASSLDRVDNEQFF	TGCGCCAGCAGCTTGGACAGGGTGGACAATGAGCAGTTCTTC
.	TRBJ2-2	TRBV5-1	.	CASSLDNPGELFF	TGCGCCAGCAGCCTGGACAACCCCGGGGAGCTGTTTTTT
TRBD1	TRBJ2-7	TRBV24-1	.	CATSDWTGWYF	TGTGCCACCAGTGATTGGACAGGGTGGTACTTC
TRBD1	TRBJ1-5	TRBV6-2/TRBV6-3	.	CASSYSRAGGSQPQHF	TGTGCCAGCAGTTACTCGAGGGCAGGGGGCAGTCAGCCCCAGCATTTT
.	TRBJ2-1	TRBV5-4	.	CASSFRGGQEFF	TGTGCCAGCAGTTTTAGGGGGGGGCAGGAGTTCTTC